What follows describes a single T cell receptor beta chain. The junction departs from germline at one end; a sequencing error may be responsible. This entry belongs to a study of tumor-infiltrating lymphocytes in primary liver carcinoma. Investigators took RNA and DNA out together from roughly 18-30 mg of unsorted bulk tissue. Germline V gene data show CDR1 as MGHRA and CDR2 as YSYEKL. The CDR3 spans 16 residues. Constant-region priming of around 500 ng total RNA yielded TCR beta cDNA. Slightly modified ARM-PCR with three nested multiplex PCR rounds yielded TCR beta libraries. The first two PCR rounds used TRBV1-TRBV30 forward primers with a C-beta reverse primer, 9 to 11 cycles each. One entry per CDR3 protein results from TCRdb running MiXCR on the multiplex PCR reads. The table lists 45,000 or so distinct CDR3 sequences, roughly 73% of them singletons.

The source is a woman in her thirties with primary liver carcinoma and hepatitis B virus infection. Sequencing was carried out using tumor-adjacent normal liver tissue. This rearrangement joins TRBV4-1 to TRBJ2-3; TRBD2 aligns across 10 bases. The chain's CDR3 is CASSPGLARGTDTHYF. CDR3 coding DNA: TGCGCCAGCAGCCCGGGACTAGCGAGGGGGACAGATACGCATTATTTT.